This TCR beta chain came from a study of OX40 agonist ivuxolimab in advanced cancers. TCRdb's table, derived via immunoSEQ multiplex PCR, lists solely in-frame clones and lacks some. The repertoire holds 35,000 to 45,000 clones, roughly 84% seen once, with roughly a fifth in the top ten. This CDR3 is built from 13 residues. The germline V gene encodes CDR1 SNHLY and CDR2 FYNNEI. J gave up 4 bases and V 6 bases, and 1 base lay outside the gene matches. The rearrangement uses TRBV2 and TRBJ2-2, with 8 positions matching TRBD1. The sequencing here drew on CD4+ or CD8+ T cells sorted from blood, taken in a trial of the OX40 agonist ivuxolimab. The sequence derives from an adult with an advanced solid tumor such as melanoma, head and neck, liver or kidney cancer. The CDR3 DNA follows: TGTGCCAGCAGGCAGGGGGCCACCGGGGAGCTGTTTTTT. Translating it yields CASRQGATGELFF. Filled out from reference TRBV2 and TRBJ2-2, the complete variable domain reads EPEVTQTPSHQVTQMGQEVILRCVPISNHLYFYWYRQILGQKVEFLVSFYNNEISEKSEIFDDQFSVERPDGSNFTLKIRSTKLEDSAMYFCASRQGATGELFFGEGSRLTVL.